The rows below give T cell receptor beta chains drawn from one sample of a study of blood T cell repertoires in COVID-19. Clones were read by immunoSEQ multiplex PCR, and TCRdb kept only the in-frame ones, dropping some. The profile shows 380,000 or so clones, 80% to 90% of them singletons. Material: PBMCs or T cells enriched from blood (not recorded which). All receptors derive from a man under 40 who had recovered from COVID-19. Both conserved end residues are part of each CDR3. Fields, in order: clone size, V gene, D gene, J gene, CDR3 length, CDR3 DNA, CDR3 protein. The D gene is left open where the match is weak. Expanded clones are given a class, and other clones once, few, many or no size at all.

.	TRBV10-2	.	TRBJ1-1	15	TGCGCCATCTCACCACCAGGGGACCTGAACACTGAAGCTTTCTTT	CAISPPGDLNTEAFF
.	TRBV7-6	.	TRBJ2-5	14	TGTGCCAGCAGCTTACGGGGGTTGGAAGAGACCCAGTACTTC	CASSLRGLEETQYF
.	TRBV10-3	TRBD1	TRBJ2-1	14	TGTGCCATCAGTGTACAGGGGGGCTACAATGAGCAGTTCTTC	CAISVQGGYNEQFF
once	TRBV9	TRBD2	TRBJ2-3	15	TGTGCCAGCAGCGTAGTCGCGGGGGGAACAGATACGCAGTATTTT	CASSVVAGGTDTQYF
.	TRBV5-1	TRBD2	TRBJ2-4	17	TGCGCCAGCAGCCCAAGCATAGCGGGGGGCGGCGAAAACATTCAGTACTTC	CASSPSIAGGGENIQYF
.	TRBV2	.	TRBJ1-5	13	TGTGCCAGCAGTGACCAGGGCAATCAGCCCCAGCATTTT	CASSDQGNQPQHF
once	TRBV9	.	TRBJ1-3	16	TGTGCCAGCAGCGTAGATTTCCCAGACTCTGGAAACACCATATATTTT	CASSVDFPDSGNTIYF
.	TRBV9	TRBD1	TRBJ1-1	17	TGTGCCAGCAGCGTATCCGTTAGCGGACAGGGAAGAACTGAAGCTTTCTTT	CASSVSVSGQGRTEAFF
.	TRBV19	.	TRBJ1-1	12	TGTGCCACCGCGTGGAGGGCGACTGAAGCTTTCTTT	CATAWRATEAFF
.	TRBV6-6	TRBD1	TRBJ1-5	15	TGTGCCAGCAGTCTGGACAGGGGATGGGTTCAGCCCCAGCATTTT	CASSLDRGWVQPQHF
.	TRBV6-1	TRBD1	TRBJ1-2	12	TGTGCCAGCAGTGACCTCTGGACAGGGTGCACCTTC	CASSDLWTGCTF
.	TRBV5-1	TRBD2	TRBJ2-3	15	TGCGCCAGCAGCTTCGGGGGGGCTGGCACAGATACGCAGTATTTT	CASSFGGAGTDTQYF
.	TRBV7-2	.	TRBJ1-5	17	TGTGCCAGCAGTTCACGAATAGAATCTTATAGCAATCAGCCCCAGCATTTT	CASSSRIESYSNQPQHF
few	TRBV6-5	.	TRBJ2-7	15	TGTGCCAGCAGTTACTCAGCCCTGCAGGGCTACGAGCAGTACTTC	CASSYSALQGYEQYF
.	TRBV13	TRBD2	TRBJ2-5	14	TGTGCCAGCAGCTCGACTAGCGGGGTGGGGACCCAGTACTTC	CASSSTSGVGTQYF
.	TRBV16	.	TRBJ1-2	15	TGTGCCAGCAGCCAAAACAGGGTTCTCAACTATGGCTACACCTTC	CASSQNRVLNYGYTF
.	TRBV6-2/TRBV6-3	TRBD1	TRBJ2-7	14	TGTGCCAGCAGTTACTCGGGACAGATCTACGTGCAGTACTTC	CASSYSGQIYVQYF
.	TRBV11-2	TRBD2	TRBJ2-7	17	TGTGCCAGCAGCTTTTCTAGCGGGGCTATCAGCTCCTACGAGCAGTACTTC	CASSFSSGAISSYEQYF
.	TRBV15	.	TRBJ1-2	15	TGTGCCACCAGCAGAGATTTCGGGGTTTCCGGGGGCTACACCTTC	CATSRDFGVSGGYTF
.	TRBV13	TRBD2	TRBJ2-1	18	TGTGCCAGCAGCCTTCGACTGGGACTAGCGGTCTCCTACAATGAGCAGTTCTTC	CASSLRLGLAVSYNEQFF
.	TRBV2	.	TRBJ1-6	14	TGTGCCAGCAGAACAGACCGGGATACTTCACCCCTCCACTTT	CASRTDRDTSPLHF
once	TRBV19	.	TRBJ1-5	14	TGTGCCAGTAGTCCCGGGACATCCCAGTGGCCCCAGCATTTT	CASSPGTSQWPQHF
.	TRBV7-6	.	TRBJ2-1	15	TGTGCCAGCAGCCCAGGGGACACCCCCTACAATGAGCAGTTCTTC	CASSPGDTPYNEQFF
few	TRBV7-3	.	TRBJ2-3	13	TGTGCCAGCAGCTTGACAAACACAGATACGCAGTATTTT	CASSLTNTDTQYF
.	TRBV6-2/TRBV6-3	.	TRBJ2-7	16	TGTGCCAGCAGTTATACGGTGAGACAATTCTCCTACGAGCAGTACTTC	CASSYTVRQFSYEQYF
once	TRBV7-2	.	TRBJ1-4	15	TGTGCCAGCAGCTTAGTGGGGCAGATAAATGAAAAACTGTTTTTT	CASSLVGQINEKLFF
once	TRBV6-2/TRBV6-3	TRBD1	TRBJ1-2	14	TGTGCCAGCAGTAACGACAGGGGGACCTATGGCTACACCTTC	CASSNDRGTYGYTF
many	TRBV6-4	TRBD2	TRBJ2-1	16	TGTGCCAGCAGTGAGACAGCGGGGGAGAGTAACAATGAGCAGTTCTTC	CASSETAGESNNEQFF
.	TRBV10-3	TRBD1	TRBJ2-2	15	TGTGCCATCAGCCCGGGGACAGTAAACACCGGGGAGCTGTTTTTT	CAISPGTVNTGELFF
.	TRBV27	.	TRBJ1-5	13	TGTGCCAGCAGTTTAAATCCCGAGGACAGCAAGCATTTT	CASSLNPEDSKHF
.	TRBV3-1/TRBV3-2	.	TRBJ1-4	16	TGTGCCAGCAGCCAAGATGGGCAGGGGCTTAATGAAAAACTGTTTTTT	CASSQDGQGLNEKLFF
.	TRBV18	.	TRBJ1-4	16	TGTGCCAGCTCATCCCGACAGACGACAACTAATGAAAAACTGTTTTTT	CASSSRQTTTNEKLFF
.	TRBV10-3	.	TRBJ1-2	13	TGTGCCATCAGTGAATATAGGGAGTATGGCTACACCTTC	CAISEYREYGYTF
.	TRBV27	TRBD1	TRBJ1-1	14	TGTGCCAGCAGTGCCCAGCAGGGGGGCACTGAAGCTTTCTTT	CASSAQQGGTEAFF
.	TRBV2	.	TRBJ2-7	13	TGTGCCAGCAGCTTTCGGACCGCGGGGGAGCAGTACTTC	CASSFRTAGEQYF
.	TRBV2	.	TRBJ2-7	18	TGTGCCGGCGGGGGCCGGGACAGGGCAAGCGGGAGCTCCTACGAGCAGTACTTC	CAGGGRDRASGSSYEQYF
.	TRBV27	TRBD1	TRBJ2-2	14	TGTGCCAGCAGGGTGGGACAGTTGAACGGGGAGCTGTTTTTT	CASRVGQLNGELFF
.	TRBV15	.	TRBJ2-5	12	TGTGCCATCGACTCGGCTACGGGGACCCAGTACTTC	CAIDSATGTQYF
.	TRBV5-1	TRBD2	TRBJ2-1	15	TGCGCCAGCAGCTACAGGCCTAGCGGGGAAGATGAGCAGTTCTTC	CASSYRPSGEDEQFF
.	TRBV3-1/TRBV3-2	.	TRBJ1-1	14	TGTGCCAGCAGCCAAAGGGACAAGCACACTGAAGCTTTCTTT	CASSQRDKHTEAFF
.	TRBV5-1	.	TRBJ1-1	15	TGCGCCAGCAGCTCCTACGCGGGGCCGATCACTGAAGCTTTCTTT	CASSSYAGPITEAFF
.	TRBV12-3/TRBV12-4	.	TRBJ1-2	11	TGTGCCAGCTCCGACAGCTATGGCTACACCTTC	CASSDSYGYTF